This record covers a single T cell receptor (beta chain). The table lists this clonotype with many counts. This receptor's antigen is unknown. Base qualities were left out, and no much larger clone turns up one base away. The source of the sample is a study of blood T cells in healthy people across ages (dated by TCRdb to the mid-2010s). Some background on the complete study: In model experiments, template switching captured roughly one uniquely barcoded TCR beta cDNA molecule for every two T cells. The donors were split into four age groups: young (average around 15 years), middle-aged (39), aged (roughly 65) and long-lived (approximately 89). For two donors (one aged 18 to 30 and one aged 80 or older), the study analyzed two additional independent replicas of 1 million unique cDNA reads from the same blood draw. To avoid experimental bias, donors of different ages were randomly spread across the sequencing lanes. The study measured age-related changes in TCR beta repertoire diversity using deep sequencing normalized with unique cDNA molecular identifiers.

Library preparation employed 5' RACE. Data came from an Illumina HiSeq 2500. A second roughly 6 to 12 cycle PCR used a sample-barcoded 5' primer and a J-beta primer mix. A unique molecular identifier was introduced onto each TCR beta cDNA molecule by a template-switch 5' adaptor carrying 12 random nucleotides. At least 3 million CDR3-containing paired-end reads were obtained from each sample. All of the RNA was converted into first-strand cDNA using the Mint cDNA synthesis kit, with a TRBC-specific oligonucleotide serving as the primer. After uracil-DNA glycosylase treatment, a first 18-cycle PCR used universal primers M1SS and BC2_uni_R on all cDNA. Processing in the source paper ran as follows. For normalization, 1 million high-quality reads, each with a distinct molecular identifier, were randomly selected from each sample. Instead of being binned into consensus sequences, reads with shared molecular identifiers were discarded. MiTCR, run with a Q25 quality threshold and the strictest error-elimination algorithm, handled CDR3 identification, clonotype clustering and error correction. Lower-bound total TCR beta diversity was estimated with a nonparametric unseen species model using Euler transformation. Through fastp at Q25 and MiXCR, TCRdb rebuilt clones from the public reads, retaining in-frame beta chains. Entries are consolidated by CDR3 protein sequence, retaining the most common genes and DNA. What appears here as the V and J calls and clone size reflects TCRdb's work, not the paper's. The sample table contains some 1.5 million distinct CDR3 sequences; only one count was recorded for roughly 27% of them. Roughly 8% of the sample goes to the ten largest clones.

Clipping removes 3 bases from V and 5 bases from J, with 5 as the unmatched junction base count. Taken from cysteine to phenylalanine, the CDR3 has 14 residues. The kept DNA is CDR3 alone, 42 bases in frame from the first base. Sequences SGHTA (CDR1) and FQGNSA (CDR2) are obtained from the germline V gene. What the work shows at the level of the full study, not this receptor alone: The CMV infection status of donors was not known, potentially confounding age-related changes in expanded clonotypes. Observed TCR beta diversity correlated strongly with the percentage of naive T cells measured by flow cytometry. As age increased, observed TCR beta diversity per million T cells dropped in a roughly linear way, and a significant reduction was already evident by age about 40. Bulk unsorted PBMC profiling prevented conclusive comparison of naive and antigen-experienced compartments. The long-lived group showed more naive CD4+ T cells, fewer expanded clones and increased TCR diversity than the aged group, suggesting age selection. Estimates of total diversity based on one million sequenced T cells were considered lower bounds and underestimates.

The approximately 39 donors, aged about 6 to 100 years, were systemically healthy Caucasian individuals from Russia. Each donor gave roughly 9 milliliters of peripheral blood, drawn into EDTA-treated Vacutainer tubes. Ficoll-Paque density-gradient centrifugation was used to isolate PBMCs, with at least 6.5 million per sample. Trizol reagent was used to extract total RNA from the PBMCs, yielding at least 5.5 micrograms per sample. For every donor, flow cytometry on a PBMC aliquot measured the percentage of naive CD45RAhigh/CD27high T cells. The sample taken for sequencing was blood. The sequence came from a woman in her 30s in good health. The rearranged segments are TRBV7-2 and TRBJ2-5, with TRBD2 identical over 8 junction bases. In nucleotides, the sequence is TGTGCCAGCAGCTTTACGGGGGGGCCGGAGACCCAGTACTTC. Its translation reads: CASSFTGGPETQYF. Extended through the reference TRBV7-2 and TRBJ2-5 proteins, this CDR3 yields the full variable domain: GAGVSQSPSNKVTEKGKDVELRCDPISGHTALYWYRQSLGQGLEFLIYFQGNSAPDKSGLPSDRFSAERTGGSVSTLTIQRTQQEDSAVYLCASSFTGGPETQYFGPGTRLLVL.